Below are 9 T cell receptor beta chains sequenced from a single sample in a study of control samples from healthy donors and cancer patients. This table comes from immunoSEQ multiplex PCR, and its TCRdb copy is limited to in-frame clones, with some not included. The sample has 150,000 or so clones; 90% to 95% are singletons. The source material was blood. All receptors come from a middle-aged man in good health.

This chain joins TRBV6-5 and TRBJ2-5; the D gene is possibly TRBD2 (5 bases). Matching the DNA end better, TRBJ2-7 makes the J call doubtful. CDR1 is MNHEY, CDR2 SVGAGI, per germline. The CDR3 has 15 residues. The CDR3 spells CASSYARGQTYEQYF. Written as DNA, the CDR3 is TGTGCCAGCAGTTACGCCCGAGGGCAGACCTACGAGCAGTACTTC.

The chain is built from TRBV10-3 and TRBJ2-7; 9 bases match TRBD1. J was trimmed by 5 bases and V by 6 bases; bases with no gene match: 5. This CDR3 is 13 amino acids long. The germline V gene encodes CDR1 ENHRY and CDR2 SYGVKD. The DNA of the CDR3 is TGTGCCATCAGGGAGGGACAGGGCCACGAGCAGTACTTC. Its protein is CAIREGQGHEQYF.

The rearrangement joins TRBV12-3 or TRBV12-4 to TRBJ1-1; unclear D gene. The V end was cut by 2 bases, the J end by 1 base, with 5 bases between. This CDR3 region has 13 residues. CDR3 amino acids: CASSLRPNTEAFF. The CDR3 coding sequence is TGTGCCAGCAGTTTACGGCCGAACACTGAAGCTTTCTTT.

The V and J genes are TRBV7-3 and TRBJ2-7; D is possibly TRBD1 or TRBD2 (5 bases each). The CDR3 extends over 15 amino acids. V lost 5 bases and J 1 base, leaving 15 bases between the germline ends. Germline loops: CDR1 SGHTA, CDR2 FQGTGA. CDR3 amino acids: CASSPTRGVSYEQYF. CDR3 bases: TGTGCCAGCAGCCCAACTCGAGGGGTTTCCTACGAGCAGTACTTC.

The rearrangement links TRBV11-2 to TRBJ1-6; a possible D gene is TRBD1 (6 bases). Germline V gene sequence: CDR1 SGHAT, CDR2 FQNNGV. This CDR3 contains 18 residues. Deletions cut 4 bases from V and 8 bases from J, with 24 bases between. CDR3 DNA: TGTGCCAGCAGCTCTAGTTCGTTGCAGGGGCGGAAGGATTCACCCCTCCACTTT. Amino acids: CASSSSSLQGRKDSPLHF.

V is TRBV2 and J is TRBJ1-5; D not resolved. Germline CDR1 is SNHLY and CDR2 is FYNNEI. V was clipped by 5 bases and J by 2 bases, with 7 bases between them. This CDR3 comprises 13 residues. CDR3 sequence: CASSSWGNQPQHF. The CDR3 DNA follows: TGTGCCAGCAGTTCGTGGGGCAATCAGCCCCAGCATTTT.

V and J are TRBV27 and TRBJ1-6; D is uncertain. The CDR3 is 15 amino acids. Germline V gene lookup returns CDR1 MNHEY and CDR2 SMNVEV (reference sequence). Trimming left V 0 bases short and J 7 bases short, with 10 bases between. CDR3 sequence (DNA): TGTGCCAGCAGTTTATCCGCCCGGGGAAATTCACCCCTCCACTTT. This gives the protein CASSLSARGNSPLHF.

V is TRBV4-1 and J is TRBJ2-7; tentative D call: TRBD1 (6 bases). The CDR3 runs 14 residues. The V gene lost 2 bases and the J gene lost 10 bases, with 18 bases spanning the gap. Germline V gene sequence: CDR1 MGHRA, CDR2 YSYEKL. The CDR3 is CASSQTGPRLRQYF. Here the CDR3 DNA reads TGCGCCAGCAGCCAAACAGGGCCCCGATTGCGACAGTACTTC.

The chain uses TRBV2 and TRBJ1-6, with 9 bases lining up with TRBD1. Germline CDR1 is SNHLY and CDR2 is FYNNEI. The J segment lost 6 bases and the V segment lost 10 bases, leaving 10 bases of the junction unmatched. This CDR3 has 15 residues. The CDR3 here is CAIINRDRVNSPLHF. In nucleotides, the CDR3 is TGTGCCATCATAAACCGGGACAGGGTTAATTCACCCCTCCACTTT.